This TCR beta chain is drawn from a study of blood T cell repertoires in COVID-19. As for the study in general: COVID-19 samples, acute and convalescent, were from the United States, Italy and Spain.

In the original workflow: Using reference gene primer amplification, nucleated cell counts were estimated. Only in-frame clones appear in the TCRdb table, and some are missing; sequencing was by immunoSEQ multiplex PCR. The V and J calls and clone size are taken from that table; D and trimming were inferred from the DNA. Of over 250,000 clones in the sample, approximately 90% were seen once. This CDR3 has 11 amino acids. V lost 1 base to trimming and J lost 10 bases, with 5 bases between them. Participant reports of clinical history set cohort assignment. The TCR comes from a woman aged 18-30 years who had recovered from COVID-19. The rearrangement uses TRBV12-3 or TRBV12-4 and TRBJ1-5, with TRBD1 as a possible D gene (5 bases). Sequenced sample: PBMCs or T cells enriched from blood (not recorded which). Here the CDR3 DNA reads TGTGCCAGCAGTTTAGGGGGCCCCCAGCATTTT. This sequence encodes CASSLGGPQHF.